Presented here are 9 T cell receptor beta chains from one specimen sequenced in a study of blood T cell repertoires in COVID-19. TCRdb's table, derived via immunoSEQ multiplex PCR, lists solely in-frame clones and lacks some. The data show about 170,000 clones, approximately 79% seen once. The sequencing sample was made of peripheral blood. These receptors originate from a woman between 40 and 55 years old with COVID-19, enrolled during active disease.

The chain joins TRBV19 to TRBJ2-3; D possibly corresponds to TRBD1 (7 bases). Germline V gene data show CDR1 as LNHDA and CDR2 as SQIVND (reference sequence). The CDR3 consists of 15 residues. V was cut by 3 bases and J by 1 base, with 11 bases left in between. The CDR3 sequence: CASSIARGGTDTQYF. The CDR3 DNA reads TGTGCCAGTAGTATCGCCAGGGGGGGCACAGATACGCAGTATTTT.

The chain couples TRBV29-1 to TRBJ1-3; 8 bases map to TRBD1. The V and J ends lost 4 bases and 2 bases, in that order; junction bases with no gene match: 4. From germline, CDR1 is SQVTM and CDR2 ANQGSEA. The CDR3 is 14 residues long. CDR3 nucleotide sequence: TGCAGCGTTGTGGACAGGGATACTGGAAACACCATATATTTT. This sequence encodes CSVVDRDTGNTIYF. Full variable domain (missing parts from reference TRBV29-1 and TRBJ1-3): SAVISQKPSRDICQRGTSLTIQCQVDSQVTMMFWYRQQPGQSLTLIATANQGSEATYESGFVIDKFPISRPNLTFSTLTVSNMSPEDSSIYLCSVVDRDTGNTIYFGEGSWLTVV.

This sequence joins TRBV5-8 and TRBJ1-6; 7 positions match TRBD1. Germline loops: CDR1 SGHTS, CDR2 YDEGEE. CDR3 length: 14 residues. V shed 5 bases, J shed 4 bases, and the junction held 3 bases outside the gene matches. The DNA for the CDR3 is TGTGCCAGCAGGCCGGGACAGTATAATTCACCCCTCCACTTT. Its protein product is CASRPGQYNSPLHF.

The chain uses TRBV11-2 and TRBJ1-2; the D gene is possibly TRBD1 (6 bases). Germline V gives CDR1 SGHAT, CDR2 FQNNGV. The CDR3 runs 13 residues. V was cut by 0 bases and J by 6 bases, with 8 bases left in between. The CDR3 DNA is TGTGCCAGCAGCTTAGACAGGGGACATGGCTACACCTTC. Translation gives CASSLDRGHGYTF.

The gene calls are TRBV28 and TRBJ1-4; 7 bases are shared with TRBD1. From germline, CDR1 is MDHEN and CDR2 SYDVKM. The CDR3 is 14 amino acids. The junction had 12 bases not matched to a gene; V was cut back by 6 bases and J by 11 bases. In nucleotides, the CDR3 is TGTGCCAGCAGCTTGACAGGGCTTCCGCCTAAACTGTTTTTT. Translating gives CASSLTGLPPKLFF.

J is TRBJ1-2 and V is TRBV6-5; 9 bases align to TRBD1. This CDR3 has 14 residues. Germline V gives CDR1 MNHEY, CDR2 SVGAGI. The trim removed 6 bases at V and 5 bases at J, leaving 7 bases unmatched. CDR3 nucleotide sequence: TGTGCCAGCAGCCGGACAGGGGCACGGTATGGCTACACCTTC. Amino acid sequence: CASSRTGARYGYTF.

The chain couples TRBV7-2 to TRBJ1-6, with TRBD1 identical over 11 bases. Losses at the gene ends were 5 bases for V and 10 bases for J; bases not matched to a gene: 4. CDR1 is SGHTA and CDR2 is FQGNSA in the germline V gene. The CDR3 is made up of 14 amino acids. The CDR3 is CASSRDRGYSPLHF. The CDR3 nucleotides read TGTGCCAGCAGCCGGGACAGGGGGTACTCACCCCTCCACTTT.

The CDR3 region has the DNA TGTGCCAGCAGTGAAGCGCTCAGGGAAGATTCACCCCTCCACTTT. Protein product: CASSEALREDSPLHF. The chain recombines TRBV2 with TRBJ1-6, with D perhaps matching TRBD1 (5 bases). V lost 0 bases to trimming and J lost 8 bases, with 11 bases between them. The CDR3 consists of 15 residues. Germline V gives CDR1 SNHLY, CDR2 FYNNEI.

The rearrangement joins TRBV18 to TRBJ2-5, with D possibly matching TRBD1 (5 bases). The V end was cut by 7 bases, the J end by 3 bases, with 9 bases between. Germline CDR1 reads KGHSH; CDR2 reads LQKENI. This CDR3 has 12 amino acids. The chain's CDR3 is CASWGPKETQYF. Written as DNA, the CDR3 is TGTGCCAGCTGGGGCCCAAAAGAGACCCAGTACTTC.